This is a list of T cell receptor beta chains from one sample in a study. TCRdb reprocessed the 5' RACE reads via MiXCR and lists one record per CDR3 protein. The sample records tens of thousands of distinct CDR3 sequences, roughly 27% being singletons. Sequences were obtained from tumor-infiltrating Tregs sorted from the breast tumor. Receptors originate from a female donor with breast cancer. The conserved cysteine and the conserved F or W are not part of the CDR3 here. Each record gives: CDR3 protein, V gene.

CDR3 protein: ASSKRRDQPQH; V gene: TRBV6-5
CDR3 protein: ASREQGVAKNIQY; V gene: TRBV2
CDR3 protein: ASSVVGQTGPNTEAF; V gene: TRBV9
CDR3 protein: ASSLGPGGNEQF; V gene: TRBV7-9
CDR3 protein: SVGRLAGVSYNEQF; V gene: TRBV29-1
CDR3 protein: SARPTPGTDTQY; V gene: TRBV20-1
CDR3 protein: AIGTTGELF; V gene: TRBV27
CDR3 protein: ARSVLYREGYGYT; V gene: TRBV30
CDR3 protein: AISEDTGGPGELF; V gene: TRBV10-3
CDR3 protein: ASSSFSEANLYEQY; V gene: TRBV11-2
CDR3 protein: ASSSRGDNEQF; V gene: TRBV6-6
CDR3 protein: ASSGNEQF; V gene: TRBV2
CDR3 protein: ASSPFEQF; V gene: TRBV6-6
CDR3 protein: ASSPGTRDRFTEAF; V gene: TRBV4-1
CDR3 protein: SATGTFYEQY; V gene: TRBV20-1
CDR3 protein: ASSQATANYGYT; V gene: TRBV3-1
CDR3 protein: ASEGGAGMNTEAF; V gene: TRBV7-9
CDR3 protein: ASSLATGHYNEQF; V gene: TRBV7-3